The next 9 T cell receptor beta chains were all read from a single sample in a study of esophageal squamous cell carcinoma under preoperative chemotherapy listed by TCRdb under 2018. The intended sense of this specimen's time point label: after preoperative PTX-NDP chemotherapy. Library preparation used PCR. TCRdb names HiSeq X Ten as the instrument used. TCRdb reprocessed the public reads (quality trimming at Q25 with fastp, clone calling with MiXCR) and kept in-frame beta chains. Each entry merges the rows of one CDR3 protein and shows their most common DNA and genes. The sample table shows 9,500 to 12,000 distinct CDR3 sequences, and roughly 59% are seen once. The ten largest make up 25% to 35% of the sample. This sample was gathered from a patient given preoperative chemotherapy. The receptors stem from a human donor with esophageal squamous cell carcinoma. The donor label of this sample is uncertain.

Judged by abundance, this clonotype is medium-sized. The V call is TRBV10-2, the J call TRBJ2-5, with no clear D. Germline V gene lookup returns CDR1 WSHSY and CDR2 SAAADI. The CDR3 length is 14 residues. The ends were cut back, 4 bases at V and 1 base at J, with 10 bases in the middle. The CDR3: CASSVVSVQETQYF. The CDR3 region has the DNA TGCGCCAGCAGTGTCGTAAGCGTCCAAGAGACCCAGTACTTC.

The gene calls are TRBV10-2 and TRBJ2-5; the D gene is possibly TRBD1 (5 bases). V lost 9 bases and J lost 0, with 17 bases in between. CDR1 and CDR2 (germline): WSHSY, SAAADI. The CDR3 is made up of 15 amino acids. CDR3 sequence reads: CARGIGARDQETQYF. The CDR3 region has the DNA TGCGCCAGGGGGATAGGGGCACGTGACCAAGAGACCCAGTACTTC.

Worth noting for this clonotype: Mismatch with germline at one junction end may stem from a read error. This chain connects TRBV6-5 to TRBJ2-1, with 12 bases fitting TRBD2. Germline V CDR1 and CDR2: MNHEY, SVGAGI. This CDR3 has 17 amino acids. This chain's CDR3 is CASSYSLGLAGRGEQFF. DNA for the CDR3: TGTGCCAGCAGTTACTCCCTCGGACTAGCGGGGCGTGGGGAGCAGTTCTTT.

In its sample, this clonotype is medium-sized. The rearrangement links TRBV7-2 to TRBJ2-1; D is unclear. The CDR3 has 13 amino acids. CDR1 and CDR2 from the germline V gene are SGHTA and FQGNSA. Trimming removed 6 bases at V and 6 bases at J, with 12 bases between. The CDR3 coding sequence is TGTGCCAGCAGTCGTGTCCTTCGCAATGAGCAGTTCTTC. This sequence encodes CASSRVLRNEQFF. Complete variable domain (other parts from reference TRBV7-2 and TRBJ2-1): GAGVSQSPSNKVTEKGKDVELRCDPISGHTALYWYRQSLGQGLEFLIYFQGNSAPDKSGLPSDRFSAERTGGSVSTLTIQRTQQEDSAVYLCASSRVLRNEQFFGPGTRLTVL.

The rearrangement links TRBV11-3 to TRBJ2-5; TRBD2 aligns across 10 bases. Germline V gene lookup returns CDR1 SGHNT and CDR2 YENEEA. Trimming at V came to 5 bases and at J to 6 bases, leaving 12 bases not matched to a gene. CDR3 length: 16 amino acids. The CDR3 here is CASSLKREGPGQTQYF. In DNA, the CDR3 is TGTGCCAGCAGCCTTAAGCGGGAGGGGCCAGGACAGACCCAGTACTTC.

Remarks on this clonotype: At one end the junction does not follow the germline gene, possibly because of a read error. The chain recombines TRBV6-1 with TRBJ2-3; tentative D call: TRBD1 (6 bases). The CDR3 totals 13 residues. CDR1 and CDR2 (germline): MNHNS, SASEGT. The CDR3 region has the DNA TGTGCCAGCGGGGGCCGTGACCGGGATACGCAGTACTTT. Its protein is CASGGRDRDTQYF.

This sequence joins TRBV7-8 and TRBJ1-6; D not certain. Germline assignment: CDR1 SGHVS and CDR2 FQNEAQ. The germline V and J ends were trimmed by 4 bases and 5 bases, with 6 bases remaining between them. CDR3 length: 13 amino acids. For the CDR3, the DNA is TGTGCCAGCAGCTATAAGGATAATTCACCCCTCCACTTT. Translated: CASSYKDNSPLHF.

CDR3 sequence reads: CARRRRATDIQYF. CDR3 nucleotides: TGCGCCAGGAGGCGGAGAGCCACAGACATTCAGTACTTC. The chain is built from TRBV10-1 and TRBJ2-4, with D hard to call. The CDR3 is 13 amino acids. Germline CDR1 is WNHNN and CDR2 is SYGVQD (reference sequence). Trimming removed 9 bases at V and 8 bases at J, with 17 bases between.

As concerns this clonotype: Its ends do not fully match the called genes, so a read error is possible. V and J are TRBV6-1 and TRBJ2-3; tentatively, D is TRBD2 (7 bases). The V gene's germline CDR1 is MNHNS and CDR2 SASEGT. CDR3 size: 18 residues. This chain's CDR3 is CASSEGGGGGSDQETQYF. In DNA form, the CDR3 reads TGTGCCAGCAGTGAGGGGGGAGGGGGGGGTTCTGACCAAGAGACGCAGTATTTC.